Listed below are T cell receptor beta chains from one sample, sequenced in a study of blood T cell repertoires in COVID-19. Only in-frame clones appear in the TCRdb table, and some are missing; sequencing was by immunoSEQ multiplex PCR. This table holds roughly 290,000 clones, roughly 80% found once. The sample taken for sequencing was peripheral blood. These receptors were collected from a woman aged 45-65 years with active or convalescent COVID-19. The CDR3 runs from the conserved cysteine through the conserved F or W. A D gene is named only where the DNA matches it firmly. Some rows mark clone size as missing; the rest say once, few, many or name a class of expanded clone.

NA	NA	TRBV11-1	TRBJ2-2	CASSLGHSTGELFF	TGTGCCAGCAGCTTAGGGCATTCCACCGGGGAGCTGTTTTTT
NA	NA	TRBV7-2	TRBJ2-5	CASSSGEETQYF	TGTGCCAGCAGCTCGGGGGAGGAGACCCAGTACTTC
NA	NA	TRBV5-4	TRBJ2-1	CASSAGSYNEQFF	TGTGCCAGCAGCGCAGGGTCCTACAATGAGCAGTTCTTC
NA	TRBD2	TRBV30	TRBJ2-7	CAWRGPGLAGGPYFDEQYF	TGTGCCTGGCGCGGCCCGGGACTAGCGGGAGGGCCCTACTTTGACGAGCAGTACTTC
NA	NA	TRBV5-4	TRBJ2-1	CASSRNYDNEQFF	TGTGCCAGCAGCCGCAACTACGACAATGAGCAGTTCTTC
NA	TRBD1	TRBV6-2/TRBV6-3	TRBJ1-5	CASSYSMDRGKLSNQPQHF	TGTGCCAGCAGTTACTCGATGGACAGGGGGAAACTTAGCAATCAGCCCCAGCATTTT
NA	TRBD1	TRBV7-2	TRBJ2-7	CASSVYPWDSSYEQYF	TGTGCCAGCAGCGTATACCCCTGGGACAGCTCCTACGAGCAGTACTTC
NA	TRBD1	TRBV6-5	TRBJ2-7	CASSKGTGGYYEQYF	TGTGCCAGCAGTAAGGGGACAGGGGGTTACTACGAGCAGTACTTC
NA	TRBD1	TRBV19	TRBJ1-1	CASRDRGTPEVEAFF	TGTGCCAGCCGTGACAGGGGAACACCCGAAGTTGAAGCTTTCTTT
NA	NA	TRBV6-5	TRBJ1-2	CASIPWGGNYGYTF	TGTGCCAGCATCCCCTGGGGGGGCAACTATGGCTACACCTTC
once	TRBD1	TRBV19	TRBJ1-3	CASSATGPSSGNTIYF	TGTGCCAGTAGTGCGACAGGGCCGAGCTCTGGAAACACCATATATTTT
NA	NA	TRBV6-5	TRBJ1-3	CASSPRRGTIYF	TGTGCCAGCAGTCCGAGGAGGGGCACCATATATTTT
NA	TRBD2	TRBV27	TRBJ2-3	CASRLGLVGTDTQYF	TGTGCCAGCAGGTTAGGACTAGTGGGCACAGATACGCAGTATTTT
NA	TRBD2	TRBV6-5	TRBJ2-5	CASSKLAGRQETQYF	TGTGCCAGCAGTAAACTAGCGGGGCGCCAAGAGACCCAGTACTTC
NA	TRBD1	TRBV28	TRBJ2-7	CASSTSGQGHYEQYF	TGTGCCAGCAGTACCTCGGGACAGGGTCACTACGAGCAGTACTTC
many	TRBD1	TRBV27	TRBJ2-5	CASSRGLQETQYF	TGTGCCAGCAGTAGGGGGCTCCAAGAGACCCAGTACTTC
NA	NA	TRBV10-3	TRBJ2-1	CAISESGHQTQGNEQFF	TGTGCCATCAGTGAGTCAGGCCACCAGACCCAGGGGAATGAGCAGTTCTTC
NA	NA	TRBV5-4	TRBJ1-2	CASSPREADYGYTF	TGTGCCAGCAGCCCCAGGGAGGCAGACTATGGCTACACCTTC
once	NA	TRBV7-9	TRBJ1-3	CASGRPNEGNTIYF	TGTGCCAGCGGGAGGCCGAATGAGGGAAACACCATATATTTT
NA	NA	TRBV28	TRBJ2-7	CASRAPLREPYEQYF	TGTGCCAGCAGGGCACCGTTGCGGGAACCCTACGAGCAGTACTTC
NA	TRBD2	TRBV6-5	TRBJ2-2	CASGGGAIDTGELFF	TGTGCCAGCGGCGGGGGGGCAATTGACACCGGGGAGCTGTTTTTT
NA	TRBD1	TRBV6-5	TRBJ1-5	CASSTYRGSNQPQHF	TGTGCCAGCAGTACGTACAGGGGAAGCAATCAGCCCCAGCATTTT
many	TRBD1	TRBV5-1	TRBJ2-7	CASSGDSQTSYEQYF	TGCGCCAGCAGCGGGGACAGCCAAACCTCCTACGAGCAGTACTTC
few	TRBD1	TRBV2	TRBJ1-5	CASRRDSGQPQHF	TGTGCCAGCAGACGGGACAGCGGTCAGCCCCAGCATTTT
once	NA	TRBV21-1	TRBJ1-1	CASSKAGGQARSTEAFF	TGTGCCAGCAGCAAAGCGGGGGGACAGGCTAGGAGCACTGAAGCTTTCTTT
NA	TRBD2	TRBV2	TRBJ2-3	CASLGLAGRMTQYF	TGTGCCAGCCTAGGACTAGCGGGACGAATGACGCAGTATTTT
NA	NA	TRBV18	TRBJ2-7	CASAAYEQYF	TGTGCCAGCGCAGCCTACGAGCAGTACTTC
NA	TRBD1	TRBV2	TRBJ2-1	CARGQGALNEQFF	TGTGCCAGGGGACAGGGGGCTCTGAATGAGCAGTTCTTC
few	NA	TRBV7-9	TRBJ2-7	CASSLAAGRSFREQYF	TGTGCCAGCAGCCTCGCTGCGGGACGGAGCTTCAGGGAGCAGTACTTC
NA	NA	TRBV2	TRBJ1-2	CASMAGVYGYTF	TGTGCCAGCATGGCGGGGGTCTATGGCTACACCTTC
few	TRBD2	TRBV19	TRBJ2-3	CASSIGAGLTDTQYF	TGTGCCAGTAGTATCGGAGCGGGGCTCACAGATACGCAGTATTTT
NA	NA	TRBV11-2	TRBJ2-7	CASSARQGRAYEQYF	TGTGCCAGCAGCGCCCGGCAGGGGCGGGCCTACGAGCAGTACTTC
NA	NA	TRBV3-1/TRBV3-2	TRBJ1-2	CASSQGQVGVRYTF	TGTGCCAGCAGCCAAGGACAGGTGGGTGTGCGCTACACCTTC
NA	NA	TRBV27	TRBJ2-5	CASSFSSLVETQYF	TGTGCCAGCAGTTTCTCCTCCCTTGTAGAGACCCAGTACTTC
NA	TRBD2	TRBV6-5	TRBJ2-2	CASQTVMGGTGELFF	TGTGCCAGCCAGACCGTTATGGGAGGGACCGGGGAGCTGTTTTTT
few	NA	TRBV5-1	TRBJ1-1	CASSLGWTALNTEAFF	TGCGCCAGCAGCTTGGGCTGGACAGCTCTCAACACTGAAGCTTTCTTT
once	NA	TRBV7-9	TRBJ2-5	CASSFQGQTQYF	TGTGCCAGCAGCTTTCAGGGGCAGACCCAGTACTTC
NA	NA	TRBV19	TRBJ2-1	CASSPQGSNEQFF	TGTGCCAGTAGCCCGCAGGGTTCCAATGAGCAGTTCTTC
NA	TRBD2	TRBV6-5	TRBJ2-3	CASMGASSGTTQYF	TGTGCCAGCATGGGGGCGAGTAGCGGGACTACGCAGTATTTT
NA	NA	TRBV3-1/TRBV3-2	TRBJ2-1	CASSQGRAGGVHEQFF	TGTGCCAGCAGCCAAGGGAGGGCCGGAGGGGTGCATGAGCAGTTCTTC
NA	NA	TRBV14	TRBJ1-5	CASSRTGNQPQHF	TGTGCCAGCAGCCGTACAGGGAATCAGCCCCAGCATTTT
NA	NA	TRBV3-1/TRBV3-2	TRBJ1-1	CASSQRLDYGEAFF	TGTGCCAGCAGCCAGCGCCTAGATTATGGTGAAGCTTTCTTT
NA	TRBD1	TRBV5-1	TRBJ1-2	CASRRSGGRKGYTF	TGCGCCAGCAGGCGGTCAGGGGGCCGAAAGGGCTACACCTTC
NA	NA	TRBV30	TRBJ1-3	CAWSQGSGNTIYF	TGTGCCTGGAGTCAGGGCTCTGGAAACACCATATATTTT
NA	NA	TRBV5-1	TRBJ1-1	CASTTGNTEAFF	TGCGCCAGTACCACAGGGAACACTGAAGCTTTCTTT
NA	NA	TRBV29-1	TRBJ2-1	CSVADSSSYNEQFF	TGCAGCGTTGCGGACAGCAGCTCCTACAATGAGCAGTTCTTC